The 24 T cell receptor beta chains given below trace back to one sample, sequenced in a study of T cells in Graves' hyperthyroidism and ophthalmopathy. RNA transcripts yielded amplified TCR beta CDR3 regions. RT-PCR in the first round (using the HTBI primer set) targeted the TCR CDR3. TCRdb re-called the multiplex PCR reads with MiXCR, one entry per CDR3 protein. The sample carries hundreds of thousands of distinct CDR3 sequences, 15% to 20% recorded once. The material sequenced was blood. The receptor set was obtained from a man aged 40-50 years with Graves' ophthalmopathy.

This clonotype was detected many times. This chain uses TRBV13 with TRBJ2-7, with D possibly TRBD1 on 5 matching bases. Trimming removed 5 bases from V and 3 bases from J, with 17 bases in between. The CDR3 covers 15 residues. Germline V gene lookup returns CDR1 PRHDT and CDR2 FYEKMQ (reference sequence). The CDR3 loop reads CASSPPRTPLYEQYF. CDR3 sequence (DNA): TGTGCCAGCAGCCCCCCCCGGACACCTCTCTACGAGCAGTACTTC.

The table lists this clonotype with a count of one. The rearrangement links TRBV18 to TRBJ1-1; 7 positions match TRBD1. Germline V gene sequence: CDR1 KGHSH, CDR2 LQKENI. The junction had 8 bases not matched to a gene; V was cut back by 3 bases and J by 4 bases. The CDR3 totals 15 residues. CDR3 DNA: TGTGCCAGCTCACCCGAGACAGGGAGGGGCACTGAAGCTTTCTTT. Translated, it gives CASSPETGRGTEAFF.

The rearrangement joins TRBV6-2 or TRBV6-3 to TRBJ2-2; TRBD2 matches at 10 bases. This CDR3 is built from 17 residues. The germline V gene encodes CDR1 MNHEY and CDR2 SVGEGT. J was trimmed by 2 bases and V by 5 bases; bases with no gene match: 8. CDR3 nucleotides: TGTGCCAGCAGTCCCTTAAGGACTAGCGGCAACACCGGGGAGCTGTTTTTT. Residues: CASSPLRTSGNTGELFF.

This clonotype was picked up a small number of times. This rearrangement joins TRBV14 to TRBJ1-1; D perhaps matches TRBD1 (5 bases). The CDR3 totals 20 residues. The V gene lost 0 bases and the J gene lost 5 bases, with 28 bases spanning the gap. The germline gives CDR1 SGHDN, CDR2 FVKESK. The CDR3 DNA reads TGTGCCAGCAGCCAAGAAGATCTGGGGCCCAGGGCCGAACGATGGACTGAAGCTTTCTTT. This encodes CASSQEDLGPRAERWTEAFF.

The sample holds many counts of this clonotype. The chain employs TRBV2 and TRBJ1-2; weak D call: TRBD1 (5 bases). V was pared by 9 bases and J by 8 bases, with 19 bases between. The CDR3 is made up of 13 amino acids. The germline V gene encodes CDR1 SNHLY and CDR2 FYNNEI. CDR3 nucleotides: TGTGCCAGTGGAGTCGCAGGGACCCCAGGCTACACCTTC. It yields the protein CASGVAGTPGYTF. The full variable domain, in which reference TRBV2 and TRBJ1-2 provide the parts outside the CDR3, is EPEVTQTPSHQVTQMGQEVILRCVPISNHLYFYWYRQILGQKVEFLVSFYNNEISEKSEIFDDQFSVERPDGSNFTLKIRSTKLEDSAMYFCASGVAGTPGYTFGSGTRLTVV.

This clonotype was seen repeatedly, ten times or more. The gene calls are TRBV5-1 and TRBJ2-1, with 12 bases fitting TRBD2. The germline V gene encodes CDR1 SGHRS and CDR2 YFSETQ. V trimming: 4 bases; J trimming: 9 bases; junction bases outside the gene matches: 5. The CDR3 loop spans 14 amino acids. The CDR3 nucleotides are TGCGCCAGCAGCCCTAGCGGGGGGGCCGTTGAGCAGTTCTTC. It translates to CASSPSGGAVEQFF.

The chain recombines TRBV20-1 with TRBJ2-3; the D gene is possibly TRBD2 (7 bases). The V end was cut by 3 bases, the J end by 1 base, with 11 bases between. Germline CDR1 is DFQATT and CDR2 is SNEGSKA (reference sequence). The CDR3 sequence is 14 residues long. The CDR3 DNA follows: TGCAGTGCTAGCGGGGAGGGGGGCACAGATACGCAGTATTTT. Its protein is CSASGEGGTDTQYF.

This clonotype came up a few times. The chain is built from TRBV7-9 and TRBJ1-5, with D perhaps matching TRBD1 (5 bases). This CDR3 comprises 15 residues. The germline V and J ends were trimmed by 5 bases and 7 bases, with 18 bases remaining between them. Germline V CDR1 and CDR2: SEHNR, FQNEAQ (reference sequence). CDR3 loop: CASSTGDAITQPQHF. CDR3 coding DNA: TGTGCCAGCAGCACGGGGGACGCCATAACACAGCCCCAGCATTTT.

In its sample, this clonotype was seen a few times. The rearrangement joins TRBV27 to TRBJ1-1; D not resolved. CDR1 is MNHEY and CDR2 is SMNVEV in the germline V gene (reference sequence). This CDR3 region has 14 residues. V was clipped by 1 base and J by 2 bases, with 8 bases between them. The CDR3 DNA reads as TGTGCCAGCAGTTTATTTGCAGGCAACACTGAAGCTTTCTTT. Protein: CASSLFAGNTEAFF.

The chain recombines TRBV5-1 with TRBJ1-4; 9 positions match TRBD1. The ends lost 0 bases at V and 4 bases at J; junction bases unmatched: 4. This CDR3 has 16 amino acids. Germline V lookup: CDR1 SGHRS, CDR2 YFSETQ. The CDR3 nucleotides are TGCGCCAGCAGCTTGGCACAGGGGGCTGGTAATGAAAAACTGTTTTTT. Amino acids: CASSLAQGAGNEKLFF.

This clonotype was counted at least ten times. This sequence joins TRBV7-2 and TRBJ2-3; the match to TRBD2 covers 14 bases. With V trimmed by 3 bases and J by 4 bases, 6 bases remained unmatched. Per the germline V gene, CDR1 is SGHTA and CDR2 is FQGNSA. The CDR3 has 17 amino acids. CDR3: CASSFKGLAGVADTQYF. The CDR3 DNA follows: TGTGCCAGCAGCTTCAAGGGACTAGCGGGGGTCGCAGATACGCAGTATTTT.

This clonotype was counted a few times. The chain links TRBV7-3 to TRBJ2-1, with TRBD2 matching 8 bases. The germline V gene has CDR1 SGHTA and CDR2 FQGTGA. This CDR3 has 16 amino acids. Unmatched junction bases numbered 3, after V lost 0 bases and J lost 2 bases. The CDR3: CASSLTSGITYNEQFF. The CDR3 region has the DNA TGTGCCAGCAGCTTAACTAGCGGGATCACCTACAATGAGCAGTTCTTC.

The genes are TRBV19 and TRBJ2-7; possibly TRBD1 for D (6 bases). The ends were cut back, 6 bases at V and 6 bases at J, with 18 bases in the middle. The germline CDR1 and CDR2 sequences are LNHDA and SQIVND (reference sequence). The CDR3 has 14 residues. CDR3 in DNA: TGTGCCAGTAGCGCGAGAACAGGGATGCGCGAGCAGTACTTC. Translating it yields CASSARTGMREQYF.

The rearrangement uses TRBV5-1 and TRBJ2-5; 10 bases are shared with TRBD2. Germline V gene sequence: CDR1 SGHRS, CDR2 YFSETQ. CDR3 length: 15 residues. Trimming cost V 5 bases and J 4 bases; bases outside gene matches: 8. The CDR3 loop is CASSTSGTYRETQYF. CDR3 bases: TGCGCCAGCAGTACTAGCGGGACGTACCGAGAGACCCAGTACTTC.

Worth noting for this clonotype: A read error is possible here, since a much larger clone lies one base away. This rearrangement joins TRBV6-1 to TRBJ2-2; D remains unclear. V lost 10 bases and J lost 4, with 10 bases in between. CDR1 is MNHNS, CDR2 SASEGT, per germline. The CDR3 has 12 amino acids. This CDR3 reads CAISIGTGELFF. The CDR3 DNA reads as TGTGCCATCTCCATTGGCACCGGGGAGCTGTTTTTT.

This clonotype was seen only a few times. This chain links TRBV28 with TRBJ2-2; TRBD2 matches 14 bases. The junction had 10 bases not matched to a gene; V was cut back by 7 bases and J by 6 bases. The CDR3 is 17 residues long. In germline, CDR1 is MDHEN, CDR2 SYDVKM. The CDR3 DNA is TGTGCCAGCATGACACCGACTAGCGGGAGGGCCGCCGGGGAGCTGTTTTTT. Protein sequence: CASMTPTSGRAAGELFF.

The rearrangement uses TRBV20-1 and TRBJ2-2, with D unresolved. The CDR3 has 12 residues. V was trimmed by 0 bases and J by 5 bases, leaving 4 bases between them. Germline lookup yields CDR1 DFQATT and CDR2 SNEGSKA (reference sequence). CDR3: CSARDGTGELFF. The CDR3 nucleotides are TGCAGTGCTAGAGATGGGACCGGGGAGCTGTTTTTT.

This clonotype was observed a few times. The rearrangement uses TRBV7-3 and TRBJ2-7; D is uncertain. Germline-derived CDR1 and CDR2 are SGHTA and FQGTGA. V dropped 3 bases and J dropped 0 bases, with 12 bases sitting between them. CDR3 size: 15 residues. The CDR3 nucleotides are TGTGCCAGCAGCTTGTCACCCGGGCCCTCCTACGAGCAGTACTTC. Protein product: CASSLSPGPSYEQYF. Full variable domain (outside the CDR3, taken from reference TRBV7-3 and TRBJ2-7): GAGVSQTPSNKVTEKGKYVELRCDPISGHTALYWYRQSLGQGPEFLIYFQGTGAADDSGLPNDRFFAVRPEGSVSTLKIQRTERGDSAVYLCASSLSPGPSYEQYFGPGTRLTVT.

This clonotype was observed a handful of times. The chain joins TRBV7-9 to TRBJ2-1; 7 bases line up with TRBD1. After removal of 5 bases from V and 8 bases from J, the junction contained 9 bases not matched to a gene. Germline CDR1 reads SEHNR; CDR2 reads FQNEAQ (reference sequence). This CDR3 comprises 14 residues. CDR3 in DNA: TGTGCCAGCAGCCCCGACAGGGTAAGAGATGAGCAGTTCTTC. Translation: CASSPDRVRDEQFF.

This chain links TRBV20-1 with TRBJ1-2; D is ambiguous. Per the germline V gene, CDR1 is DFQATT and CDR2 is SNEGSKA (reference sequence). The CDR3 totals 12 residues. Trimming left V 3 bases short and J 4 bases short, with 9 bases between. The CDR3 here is CSASETSYGYTF. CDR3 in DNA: TGCAGTGCTAGTGAAACCTCCTATGGCTACACCTTC.

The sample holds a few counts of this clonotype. The CDR3 is CASRSANEQFF. The CDR3 region has the DNA TGTGCCAGCAGGTCGGCCAATGAGCAGTTCTTC. This chain links TRBV7-8 with TRBJ2-1; no reliable D call. CDR3 length equals 11 residues. Trimming removed 6 bases at V and 6 bases at J, with 6 bases between. Germline V gene data show CDR1 as SGHVS and CDR2 as FQNEAQ.

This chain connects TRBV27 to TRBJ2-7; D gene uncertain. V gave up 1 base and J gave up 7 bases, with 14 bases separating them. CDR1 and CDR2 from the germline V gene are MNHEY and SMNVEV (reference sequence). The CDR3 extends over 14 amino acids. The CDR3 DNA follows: TGTGCCAGCAGTTTATACGACCCCCTGGGAGAGCAGTACTTC. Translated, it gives CASSLYDPLGEQYF.

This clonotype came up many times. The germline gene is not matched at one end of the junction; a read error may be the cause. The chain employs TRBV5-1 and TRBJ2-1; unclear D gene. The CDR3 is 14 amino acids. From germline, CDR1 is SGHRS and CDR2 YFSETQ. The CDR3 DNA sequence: TGTGCCAGCAGCTTAGCTGGACCTTACAATGAGCAGTTCTTC. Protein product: CASSLAGPYNEQFF.

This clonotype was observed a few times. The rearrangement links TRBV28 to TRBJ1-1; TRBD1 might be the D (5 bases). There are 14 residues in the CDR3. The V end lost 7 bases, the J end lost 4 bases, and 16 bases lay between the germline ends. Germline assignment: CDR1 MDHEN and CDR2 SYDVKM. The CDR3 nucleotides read TGTGCCAGCAAAGGGAGAACGGGGGGCACTGAAGCTTTCTTT. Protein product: CASKGRTGGTEAFF. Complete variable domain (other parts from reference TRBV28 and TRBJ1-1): DVKVTQSSRYLVKRTGEKVFLECVQDMDHENMFWYRQDPGLGLRLIYFSYDVKMKEKGDIPEGYSVSREKKERFSLILESASTNQTSMYLCASKGRTGGTEAFFGQGTRLTVV.